This T cell receptor beta chain was recorded in a study of blood T cell repertoires in COVID-19. Overall study context: Sources were T cells, B-cell-depleted T cells, or PBMCs; the material itself was cDNA or gDNA.

Authors' data handling: Amplifying reference gene primers gave estimates of nucleated cell counts. Produced via immunoSEQ multiplex PCR; TCRdb's table is partial and in-frame only. V and J calls and clone size are as listed in that table; D and trimming were resolved from the DNA. The repertoire consists of 250,000 to 350,000 clones, with around nine tenths occurring once and the leading ten covering approximately 12%. The germline V gene has CDR1 MNHNY and CDR2 SVGAGI (reference sequence). The CDR3 totals 14 residues. Losses at the gene ends were 7 bases for V and 5 bases for J; bases not matched to a gene: 8.

The sequenced material came from peripheral blood. This TCR derives from a woman aged 60-70 years with acute or convalescent COVID-19. V gene TRBV6-6 combines with J gene TRBJ1-1, with 9 positions matching TRBD1. As DNA, the CDR3 is TGTGCCAGCACCCCGACAGGGGGGAGAACTGAAGCTTTCTTT. This sequence encodes CASTPTGGRTEAFF.